This T cell receptor beta chain was observed in a study of human versus mouse CDR3 diversity and MHC coevolution. General study results and limits: Human T cells were selected on six MHC II alleles. Human CDR3s averaged more deletions and insertions than mouse CDR3s.

Deletions cut 1 base from V and 8 bases from J, with 18 bases between. The CDR3 is made up of 16 amino acids. Germline lookup yields CDR1 MGHRA and CDR2 YSYEKL. Clones were sequenced by immunoSEQ multiplex PCR, and TCRdb holds only the in-frame ones, with some missing. Among around 74,000 clones listed, 85% to 95% were seen once. With regard to this clone: What it binds is not known.

Sequencing input: naive CD4+ T cells from blood. Stated subset: CD45RO-negative CD62L-positive naive CD4 T cells. The clonotype originates from a person aged 25-75 years in good health. The chain links TRBV4-1 to TRBJ2-1, with a weak D call TRBD2 (5 bases). The DNA of the CDR3 is TGCGCCAGCAGCCAAGTCGGGGTTTTAGACGGCTATGAGCAGTTCTTC. The encoded protein is CASSQVGVLDGYEQFF.